The clone carrying this T cell receptor beta chain has a single count. CDR1 LGHDT and CDR2 YNNKEL come from the germline V gene (reference sequence). This CDR3 spans 13 amino acids. V was shortened by 5 bases and J by 4 bases, with 9 bases between the two germline ends. Repertoires were generated with immunoSEQ multiplex PCR, while TCRdb's copy carries only in-frame clones and drops some. The data contain some 170,000 clones, over 75% of them singletons. The data originate from a study of blood T cell repertoires in COVID-19. The specimen was peripheral blood. The rearrangement joins TRBV3-1 (or the pseudogene TRBV3-2) to TRBJ1-5, with no clear D. The TCR originated in a man in his fifties or sixties with active or convalescent COVID-19. The DNA for the CDR3 is TGTGCCAGCAGCTGGACGGGGAATCAGCCCCAGCATTTT. Translation: CASSWTGNQPQHF.